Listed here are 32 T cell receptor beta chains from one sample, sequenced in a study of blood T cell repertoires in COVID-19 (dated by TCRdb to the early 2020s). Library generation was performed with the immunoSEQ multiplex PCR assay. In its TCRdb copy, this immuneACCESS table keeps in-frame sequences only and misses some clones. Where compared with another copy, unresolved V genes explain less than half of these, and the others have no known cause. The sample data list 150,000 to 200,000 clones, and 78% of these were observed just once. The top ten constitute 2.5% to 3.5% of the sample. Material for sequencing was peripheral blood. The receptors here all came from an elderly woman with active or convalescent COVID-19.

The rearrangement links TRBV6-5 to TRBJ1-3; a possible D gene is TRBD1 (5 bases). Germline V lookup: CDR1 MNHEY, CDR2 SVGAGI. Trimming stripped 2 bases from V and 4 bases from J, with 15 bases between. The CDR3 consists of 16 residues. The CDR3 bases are TGTGCCAGCAGTTACCGGGGGGGAATGTGGGGAAACACCATATATTTT. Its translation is CASSYRGGMWGNTIYF.

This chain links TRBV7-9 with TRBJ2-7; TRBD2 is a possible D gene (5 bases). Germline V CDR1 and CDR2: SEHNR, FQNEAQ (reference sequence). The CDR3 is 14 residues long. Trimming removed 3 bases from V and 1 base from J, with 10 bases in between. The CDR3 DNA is TGTGCCAGCAGCTTGGCTACGGGATCCTACGAGCAGTACTTC. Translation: CASSLATGSYEQYF.

CDR3 sequence reads: CASSYTKRQSGQYF. DNA of the CDR3: TGTGCCAGCAGTTACACGAAAAGACAATCCGGGCAGTACTTC. The rearrangement joins TRBV6-5 to TRBJ2-7; D unresolved. Germline CDR1 is MNHEY and CDR2 is SVGAGI. The CDR3 is made up of 14 amino acids. With 2 bases removed from V and 9 bases from J, the gap between germline ends came to 17 bases.

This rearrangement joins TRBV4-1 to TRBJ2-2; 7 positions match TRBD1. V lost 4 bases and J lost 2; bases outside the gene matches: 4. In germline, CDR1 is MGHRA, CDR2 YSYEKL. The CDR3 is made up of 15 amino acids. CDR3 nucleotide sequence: TGCGCCAGCAGCCGGGGGACAGTTAACACCGGGGAGCTGTTTTTT. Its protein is CASSRGTVNTGELFF.

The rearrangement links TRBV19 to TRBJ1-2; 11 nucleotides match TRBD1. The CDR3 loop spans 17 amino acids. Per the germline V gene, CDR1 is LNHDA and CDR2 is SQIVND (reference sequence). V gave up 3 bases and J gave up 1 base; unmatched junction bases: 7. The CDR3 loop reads CASSIGQGAADNYGYTF. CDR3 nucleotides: TGTGCCAGTAGTATTGGACAGGGGGCGGCGGATAACTATGGCTACACCTTC.

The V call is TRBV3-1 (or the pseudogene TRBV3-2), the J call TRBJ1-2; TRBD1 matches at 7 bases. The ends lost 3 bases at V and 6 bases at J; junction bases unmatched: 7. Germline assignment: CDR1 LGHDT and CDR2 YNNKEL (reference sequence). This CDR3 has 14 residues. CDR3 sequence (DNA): TGTGCCAGCAGCCACGTAGACAGGGCTCATGGCTACACCTTC. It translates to CASSHVDRAHGYTF.

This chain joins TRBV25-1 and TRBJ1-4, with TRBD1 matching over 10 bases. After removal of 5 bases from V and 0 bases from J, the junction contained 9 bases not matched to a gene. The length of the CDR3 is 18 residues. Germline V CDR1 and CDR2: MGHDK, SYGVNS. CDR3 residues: CASSNQDRGEATNEKLFF. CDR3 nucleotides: TGTGCCAGCAGTAATCAGGACAGGGGGGAAGCAACTAATGAAAAACTGTTTTTT.

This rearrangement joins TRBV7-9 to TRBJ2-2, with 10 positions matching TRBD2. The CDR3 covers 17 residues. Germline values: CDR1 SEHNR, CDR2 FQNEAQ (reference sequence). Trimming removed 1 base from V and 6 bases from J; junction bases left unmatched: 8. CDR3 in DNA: TGTGCCAGCAGCTTAGTGGGGTTAGCGGGGGGCCCCGGGGAGCTGTTTTTT. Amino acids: CASSLVGLAGGPGELFF. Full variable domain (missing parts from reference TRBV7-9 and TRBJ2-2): DTGVSQNPRHKITKRGQNVTFRCDPISEHNRLYWYRQTLGQGPEFLTYFQNEAQLEKSRLLSDRFSAERPKGSFSTLEIQRTEQGDSAMYLCASSLVGLAGGPGELFFGEGSRLTVL.

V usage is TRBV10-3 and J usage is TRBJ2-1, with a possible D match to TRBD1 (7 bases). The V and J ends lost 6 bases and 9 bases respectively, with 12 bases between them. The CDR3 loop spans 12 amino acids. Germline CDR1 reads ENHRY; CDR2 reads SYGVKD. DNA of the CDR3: TGTGCCATCAGCCAGGGGGGAAGTGAGCAGTTCTTC. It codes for CAISQGGSEQFF.

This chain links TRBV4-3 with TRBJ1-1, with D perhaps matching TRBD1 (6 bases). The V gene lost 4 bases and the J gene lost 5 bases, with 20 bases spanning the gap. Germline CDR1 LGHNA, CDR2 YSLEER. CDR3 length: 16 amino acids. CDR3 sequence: CASSPSTRGGGTEAFF. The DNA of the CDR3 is TGCGCCAGCAGCCCTTCTACCAGGGGCGGTGGGACTGAAGCTTTCTTT.

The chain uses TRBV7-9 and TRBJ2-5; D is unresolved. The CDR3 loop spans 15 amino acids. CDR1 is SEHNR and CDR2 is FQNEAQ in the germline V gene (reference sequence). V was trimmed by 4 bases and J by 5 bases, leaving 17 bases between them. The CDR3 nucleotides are TGTGCCAGCAGCTCGGGTGGAGTAGTGTTTGAGACCCAGTACTTC. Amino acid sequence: CASSSGGVVFETQYF.

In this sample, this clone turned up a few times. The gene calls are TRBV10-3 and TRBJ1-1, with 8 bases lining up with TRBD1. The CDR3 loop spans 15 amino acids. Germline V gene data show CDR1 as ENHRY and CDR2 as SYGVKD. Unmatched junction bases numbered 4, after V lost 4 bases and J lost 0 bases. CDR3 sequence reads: CAISGTGSMNTEAFF. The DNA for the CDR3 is TGTGCCATCAGTGGGACAGGGTCAATGAACACTGAAGCTTTCTTT.

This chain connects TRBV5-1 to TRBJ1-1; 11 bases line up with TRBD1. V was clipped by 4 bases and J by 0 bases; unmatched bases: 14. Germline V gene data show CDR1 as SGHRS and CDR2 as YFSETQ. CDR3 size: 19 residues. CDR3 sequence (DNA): TGCGCCAGCAGCAAAACGCCTATGGGACAGGGGGTTATGAACACTGAAGCTTTCTTT. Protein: CASSKTPMGQGVMNTEAFF. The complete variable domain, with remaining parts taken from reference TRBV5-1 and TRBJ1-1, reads KAGVTQTPRYLIKTRGQQVTLSCSPISGHRSVSWYQQTPGQGLQFLFEYFSETQRNKGNFPGRFSGRQFSNSRSEMNVSTLELGDSALYLCASSKTPMGQGVMNTEAFFGQGTRLTVV.

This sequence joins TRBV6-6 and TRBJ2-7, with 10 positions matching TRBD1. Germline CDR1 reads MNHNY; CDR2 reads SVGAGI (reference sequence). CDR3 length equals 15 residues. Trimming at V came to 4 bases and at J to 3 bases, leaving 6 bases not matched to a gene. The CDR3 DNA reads TGTGCCAGCAGTTCCTCCCGGACAGGGGGCTACGAGCAGTACTTC. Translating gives CASSSSRTGGYEQYF.

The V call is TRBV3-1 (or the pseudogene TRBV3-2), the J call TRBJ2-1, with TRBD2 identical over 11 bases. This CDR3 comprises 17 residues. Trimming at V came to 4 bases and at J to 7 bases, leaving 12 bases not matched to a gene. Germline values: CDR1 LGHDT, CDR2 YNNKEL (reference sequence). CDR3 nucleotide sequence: TGTGCCAGCAGCCCAGAACTGGGACTAGCGGTGACAAATGAGCAGTTCTTC. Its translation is CASSPELGLAVTNEQFF.

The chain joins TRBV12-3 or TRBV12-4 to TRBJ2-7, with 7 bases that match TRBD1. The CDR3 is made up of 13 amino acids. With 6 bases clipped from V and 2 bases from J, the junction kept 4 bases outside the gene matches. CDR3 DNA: TGTGCCAGCAGAACCGGGACAGCCTACGAGCAGTACTTC. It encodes CASRTGTAYEQYF.

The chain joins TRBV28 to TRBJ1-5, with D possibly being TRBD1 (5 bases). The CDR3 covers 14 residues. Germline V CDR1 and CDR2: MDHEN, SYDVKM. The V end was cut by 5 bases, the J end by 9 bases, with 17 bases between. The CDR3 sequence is CASSGDFPGGPQHF. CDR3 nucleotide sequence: TGTGCCAGCAGTGGCGATTTTCCCGGGGGGCCCCAGCATTTT.

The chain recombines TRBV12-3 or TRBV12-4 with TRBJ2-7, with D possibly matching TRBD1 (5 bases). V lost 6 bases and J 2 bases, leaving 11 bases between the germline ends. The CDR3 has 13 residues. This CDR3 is CASRPREAYEQYF. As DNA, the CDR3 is TGTGCCAGCAGACCCAGGGAAGCCTACGAGCAGTACTTC.

CDR3 sequence: CASSKADYNEQFF. In DNA form, the CDR3 reads TGTGCCAGTAGCAAGGCGGACTACAATGAGCAGTTCTTC. The chain is built from TRBV19 and TRBJ2-1; no reliable D call. CDR1 and CDR2 from the germline V gene are LNHDA and SQIVND (reference sequence). V was clipped by 6 bases and J by 3 bases, with 9 bases between them. This CDR3 has 13 residues.

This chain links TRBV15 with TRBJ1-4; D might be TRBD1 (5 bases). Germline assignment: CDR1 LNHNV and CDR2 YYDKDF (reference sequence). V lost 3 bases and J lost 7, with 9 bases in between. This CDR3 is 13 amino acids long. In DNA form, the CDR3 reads TGTGCCACCAGCAGCTCCGACAGTGAAAAACTGTTTTTT. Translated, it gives CATSSSDSEKLFF.

The CDR3 protein is CASSLDRQGAATF. The CDR3 DNA sequence: TGTGCCAGCAGCTTGGATAGACAGGGCGCGGCCACCTTC. The rearrangement joins TRBV5-4 to TRBJ1-2; 7 nucleotides align to TRBD1. The V gene's germline CDR1 is SGHNT and CDR2 YYREEE (reference sequence). The CDR3 runs 13 residues. The junction had 9 bases not matched to a gene; V was cut back by 0 bases and J by 13 bases. Full variable domain (remainder filled in from reference TRBV5-4 and TRBJ1-2): ETGVTQSPTHLIKTRGQQVTLRCSSQSGHNTVSWYQQALGQGPQFIFQYYREEENGRGNFPPRFSGLQFPNYSSELNVNALELDDSALYLCASSLDRQGAATFGSGTRLTVV.

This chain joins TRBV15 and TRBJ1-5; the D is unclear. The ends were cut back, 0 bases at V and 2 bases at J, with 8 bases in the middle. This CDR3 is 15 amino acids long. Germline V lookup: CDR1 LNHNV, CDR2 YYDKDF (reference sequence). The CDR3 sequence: CATSRDPFGNQPQHF. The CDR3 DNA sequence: TGTGCCACCAGCAGAGATCCGTTCGGCAATCAGCCCCAGCATTTT. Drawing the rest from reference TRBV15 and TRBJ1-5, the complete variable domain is DAMVIQNPRYQVTQFGKPVTLSCSQTLNHNVMYWYQQKSSQAPKLLFHYYDKDFNNEADTPDNFQSRRPNTSFCFLDIRSPGLGDTAMYLCATSRDPFGNQPQHFGDGTRLSIL.

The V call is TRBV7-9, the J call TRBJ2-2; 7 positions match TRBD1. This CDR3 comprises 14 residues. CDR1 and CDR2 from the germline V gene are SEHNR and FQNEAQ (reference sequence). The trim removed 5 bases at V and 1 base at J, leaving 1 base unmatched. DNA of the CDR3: TGTGCCAGCAGCCGGGACAGGAACACCGGGGAGCTGTTTTTT. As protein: CASSRDRNTGELFF.

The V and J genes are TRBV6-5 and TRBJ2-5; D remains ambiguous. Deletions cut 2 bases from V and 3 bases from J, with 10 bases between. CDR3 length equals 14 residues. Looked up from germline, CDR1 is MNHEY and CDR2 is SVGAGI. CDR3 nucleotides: TGTGCCAGCAGTTACGCACCGGTGAAAGAGACCCAGTACTTC. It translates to CASSYAPVKETQYF.

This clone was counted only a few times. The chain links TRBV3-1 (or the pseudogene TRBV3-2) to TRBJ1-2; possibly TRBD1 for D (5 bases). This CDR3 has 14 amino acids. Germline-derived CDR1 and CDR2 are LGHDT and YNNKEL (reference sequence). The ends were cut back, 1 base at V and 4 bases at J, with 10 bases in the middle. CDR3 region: CASSQGQGPYGYTF. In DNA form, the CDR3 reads TGTGCCAGCAGCCAAGGCCAGGGTCCCTATGGCTACACCTTC.

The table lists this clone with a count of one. In nucleotides, the CDR3 is TGTGCCAGCAGGCTTACAGGGGGATCGAACACTGAAGCTTTCTTT. Its protein product is CASRLTGGSNTEAFF. The rearrangement links TRBV7-8 to TRBJ1-1, with 8 bases identical to TRBD1. CDR3 length equals 15 residues. Trimming cost V 6 bases and J 1 base; bases outside gene matches: 7. Per germline, CDR1 SGHVS and CDR2 FQNEAQ. Supplemented by reference TRBV7-8 and TRBJ1-1, the full variable domain reads GAGVSQSPRYKVAKRGQDVALRCDPISGHVSLFWYQQALGQGPEFLTYFQNEAQLDKSGLPSDRFFAERPEGSVSTLKIQRTQQEDSAVYLCASRLTGGSNTEAFFGQGTRLTVV.

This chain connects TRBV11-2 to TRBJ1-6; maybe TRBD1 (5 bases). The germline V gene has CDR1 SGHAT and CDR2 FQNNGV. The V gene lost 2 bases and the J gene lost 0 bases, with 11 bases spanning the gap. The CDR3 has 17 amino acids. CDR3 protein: CASSLKGPSSYNSPLHF. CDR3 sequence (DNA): TGTGCCAGCAGCTTAAAGGGGCCGAGCTCCTATAATTCACCCCTCCACTTT.

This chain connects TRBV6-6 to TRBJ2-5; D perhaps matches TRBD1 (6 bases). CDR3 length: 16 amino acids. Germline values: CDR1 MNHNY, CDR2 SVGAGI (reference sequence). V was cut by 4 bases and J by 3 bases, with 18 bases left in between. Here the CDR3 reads CASSSLGQSREETQYF. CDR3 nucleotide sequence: TGTGCCAGCAGTTCCCTAGGACAGAGTCGTGAAGAGACCCAGTACTTC.

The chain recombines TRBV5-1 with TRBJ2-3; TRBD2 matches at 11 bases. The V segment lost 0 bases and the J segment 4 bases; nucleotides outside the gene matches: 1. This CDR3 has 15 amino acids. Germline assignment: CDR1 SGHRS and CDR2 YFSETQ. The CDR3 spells CASSLVSGGADTQYF. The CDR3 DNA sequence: TGCGCCAGCAGCTTGGTTAGCGGGGGGGCAGATACGCAGTATTTT.

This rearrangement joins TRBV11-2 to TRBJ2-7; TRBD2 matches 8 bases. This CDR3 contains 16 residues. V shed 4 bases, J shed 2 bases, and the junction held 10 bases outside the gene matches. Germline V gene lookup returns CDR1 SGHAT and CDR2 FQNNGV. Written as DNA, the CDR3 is TGTGCCAGCAGCTCTATCCGGGGGGGTGGTACCTACGAGCAGTACTTC. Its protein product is CASSSIRGGGTYEQYF.

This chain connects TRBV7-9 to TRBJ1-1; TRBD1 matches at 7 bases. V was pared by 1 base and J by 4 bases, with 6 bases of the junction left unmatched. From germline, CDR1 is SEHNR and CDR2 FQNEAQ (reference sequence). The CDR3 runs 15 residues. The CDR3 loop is CASSLEGARTTEAFF. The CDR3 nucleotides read TGTGCCAGCAGCTTAGAGGGGGCTCGGACCACTGAAGCTTTCTTT.

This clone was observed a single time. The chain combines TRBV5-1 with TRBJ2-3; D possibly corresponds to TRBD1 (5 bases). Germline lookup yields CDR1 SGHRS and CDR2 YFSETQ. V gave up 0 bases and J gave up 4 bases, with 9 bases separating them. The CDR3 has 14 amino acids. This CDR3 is CASSLEGVPDTQYF. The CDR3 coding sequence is TGCGCCAGCAGCTTGGAAGGGGTCCCAGATACGCAGTATTTT.